The 7 T cell receptor beta chains in this list originate from one sample, sequenced in a study of T cell responses to AZD1222 COVID-19 vaccine (dated by TCRdb to the early 2020s). In the paper's terms, the time point label means: baseline before first vaccination. Preparation of the library involved the immunoSEQ multiplex PCR assay. Imported from immuneACCESS, the table was reduced by TCRdb to in-frame sequences with V and J called. These copies leave out some clones; in studies compared against another copy, an unresolved V gene accounts for under half, and the cause of the remainder is not known. For this sample there are about 130,000 clones; approximately 88% appear just once. The ten largest clones take up under 2% of the sample. Specimen: peripheral blood, collected on day 0 of AZD1222 vaccination. All receptors derive from an adult in good health.

The V call is TRBV7-9, the J call TRBJ1-2; D call uncertain. The V gene lost 5 bases and the J gene lost 1 base, with 11 bases spanning the gap. The CDR3 sequence is 14 residues long. Germline V CDR1 and CDR2: SEHNR, FQNEAQ (reference sequence). CDR3 sequence: CASSPQRNNYGYTF. CDR3 DNA sequence: TGTGCCAGCAGCCCCCAACGAAATAACTATGGCTACACCTTC.

The J gene is TRBJ1-1, the V gene TRBV7-2, with TRBD1 as a possible D gene (6 bases). The germline V gene has CDR1 SGHTA and CDR2 FQGNSA. The V gene lost 6 bases and the J gene lost 6 bases, with 14 bases spanning the gap. This CDR3 comprises 13 residues. CDR3 protein: CASRRTGTSEAFF. CDR3 sequence (DNA): TGTGCCAGCAGACGCACAGGGACCTCTGAAGCTTTCTTT.

The rearrangement joins TRBV4-3 to TRBJ2-1; TRBD2 is a possible D gene (6 bases). The CDR3 totals 15 residues. Germline values: CDR1 LGHNA, CDR2 YSLEER. V was cut by 0 bases and J by 7 bases, with 13 bases left in between. The CDR3 spells CASSQDWGSGNEQFF. The DNA of the CDR3 is TGCGCCAGCAGCCAAGATTGGGGTAGCGGTAATGAGCAGTTCTTC.

This chain joins TRBV6-5 and TRBJ2-2; D is unresolved. Germline-derived CDR1 and CDR2 are MNHEY and SVGAGI. The CDR3 loop spans 11 amino acids. V gave up 7 bases and J gave up 7 bases, with 7 bases separating them. CDR3 loop: CASNLDGELFF. The CDR3 DNA is TGTGCCAGCAACCTCGACGGGGAGCTGTTTTTT.

The V gene is TRBV28, the J gene TRBJ1-4, with a weak D call TRBD1 (6 bases). Trimming cost V 6 bases and J 7 bases, with 24 bases left between them. The CDR3 is 17 amino acids. Germline CDR1 reads MDHEN; CDR2 reads SYDVKM. The CDR3 DNA reads TGTGCCAGCAGGAAGATCCTAGGGGGGACCAGTAGTGAAAAACTGTTTTTT. It codes for CASRKILGGTSSEKLFF. The whole variable domain, filled in from reference TRBV28 and TRBJ1-4, reads DVKVTQSSRYLVKRTGEKVFLECVQDMDHENMFWYRQDPGLGLRLIYFSYDVKMKEKGDIPEGYSVSREKKERFSLILESASTNQTSMYLCASRKILGGTSSEKLFFGSGTQLSVL.

The rearrangement links TRBV5-6 to TRBJ2-3, with 9 bases fitting TRBD2. This CDR3 spans 17 amino acids. Unmatched junction bases numbered 11, after V lost 3 bases and J lost 3 bases. Germline V gene sequence: CDR1 SGHDT, CDR2 YYEEEE. CDR3 in DNA: TGTGCCAGCAGCTCCCCGCCTACTAGCGGGTGGACAGATACGCAGTATTTT. Its translation is CASSSPPTSGWTDTQYF.

This sequence joins TRBV28 and TRBJ2-3; D is perhaps TRBD1 (6 bases). Looked up from germline, CDR1 is MDHEN and CDR2 is SYDVKM. V lost 2 bases to trimming and J lost 5 bases, with 11 bases between them. This CDR3 has 14 amino acids. The CDR3 region is CASSLGGLRDTQYF. CDR3 sequence (DNA): TGTGCCAGCAGTTTAGGGGGCCTTAGAGATACGCAGTATTTT.